This paragraph reports one T cell receptor (beta chain). This sample was included in a study of T cell clones after liver transplantation. Generated by immunoSEQ multiplex PCR, the TCRdb table keeps only in-frame clones and is missing some. The sample yields more than 15,000 clones, approximately 88% seen once. Trimming removed 3 bases from V and 2 bases from J, with 8 bases in between. This CDR3 has 14 residues. The germline V gene has CDR1 MNHEY and CDR2 SMNVEV (reference sequence). Sample: CD8+ T cells from blood, taken before liver transplant. The sequence came from a human donor who received a liver transplant. This chain joins TRBV27 and TRBJ2-1; D not certain. CDR3 sequence (DNA): TGTGCCAGCAGTTTGGATTCCACCTACAATGAGCAGTTCTTC. This translates into CASSLDSTYNEQFF.